This T cell receptor (beta chain) was recovered during a study of T cells in Graves' hyperthyroidism and ophthalmopathy. Broader study findings: Blood shared most expanded thyroid clonotypes above 0.001.

Germline V gene lookup returns CDR1 MNHEY and CDR2 SVGEGT. This CDR3 is 14 amino acids long. Trimming stripped 5 bases from V and 1 base from J, with 11 bases between. In regard to this clonotype: Its antigen is currently unknown. A read error may explain this, as a much larger clone is one base away.

Amplification of TCR beta CDR3 regions was performed using RNA transcripts as template. The HTBI set primed first-round TCR CDR3 RT-PCR. MiXCR, applied by TCRdb to the multiplex PCR reads, yields one record per CDR3 protein. Of 200,000 to 250,000 distinct CDR3 sequences detected, approximately 17% appear once; the ten largest clones hold approximately 50%. Specimen: blood. The chain is built from TRBV6-2 or TRBV6-3 and TRBJ1-1; D is unresolved. This TCR was recovered from a man aged 50 or older with Graves' hyperthyroidism. The CDR3 coding sequence is TGTGCCAGCAGTCGTGGAGGAACGAACACTGAAGCTTTCTTT. Residues: CASSRGGTNTEAFF.